This T cell receptor (beta chain) came from a study of shared clonotypes between healthy human individuals. The method was immunoSEQ multiplex PCR; TCRdb's version includes in-frame clones alone and lacks a portion of them. The table has around 530,000 clones, around 81% seen once; the top ten hold 12%. The CDR3 contains 13 residues. In germline, CDR1 is SNHLY, CDR2 FYNNEI. The V and J ends lost 5 bases and 15 bases, in that order; junction bases with no gene match: 10. This rearrangement joins TRBV2 to TRBJ2-1; the match to TRBD2 covers 10 bases. This sequence originates from a woman between 40 and 50 years old in good health. Some clones in this sample may be carry-over from other donors' samples. The sample consisted of PBMCs. This CDR3 reads CASSSNSGRSGFF. The CDR3 nucleotides are TGTGCCAGCAGTTCGAATAGCGGGAGGTCGGGGTTCTTC.